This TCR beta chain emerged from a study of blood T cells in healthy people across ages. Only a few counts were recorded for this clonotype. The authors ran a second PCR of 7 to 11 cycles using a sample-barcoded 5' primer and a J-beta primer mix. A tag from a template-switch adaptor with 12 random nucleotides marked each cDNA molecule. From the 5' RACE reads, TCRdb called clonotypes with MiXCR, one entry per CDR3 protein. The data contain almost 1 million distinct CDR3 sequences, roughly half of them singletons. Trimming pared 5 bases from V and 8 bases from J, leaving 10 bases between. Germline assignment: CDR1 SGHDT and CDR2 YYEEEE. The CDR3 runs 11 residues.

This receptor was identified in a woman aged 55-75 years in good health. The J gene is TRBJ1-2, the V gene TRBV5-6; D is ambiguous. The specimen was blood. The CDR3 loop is CASRFTGGYTF. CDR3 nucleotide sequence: TGTGCCAGCAGGTTCACGGGGGGCTACACCTTC.